A selection of T cell receptor beta chains follows, all from one sample in a study of OX40 agonist ivuxolimab in advanced cancers. TCRdb's table, derived via immunoSEQ multiplex PCR, lists solely in-frame clones and lacks some. Of more than 60,000 clones listed, about 86% are singletons. Specimen: CD4+ or CD8+ T cells sorted from blood, collected in a trial of the OX40 agonist ivuxolimab. Receptors originate from an adult with an advanced solid tumor such as melanoma, head and neck, liver or kidney cancer. The CDR3 runs from the conserved cysteine through the conserved F or W. D genes are given only for firm matches. Clone size is not always given. Where it is, it says once, few, many or a class for expanded clones.

clone_size d_call j_call v_call cdr3_aa cdr3_nt
NA TRBD2 TRBJ2-7 TRBV11-2 CASSQGLAGSTGVYEQYF TGTGCCAGCAGCCAAGGACTAGCGGGTTCTACGGGGGTCTACGAGCAGTACTTC
few TRBD2 TRBJ2-2 TRBV25-1 CASSEVFGLAVNTGELFF TGTGCCAGCAGTGAAGTTTTCGGACTAGCGGTGAACACCGGGGAGCTGTTTTTT
once NA TRBJ1-3 TRBV7-6 CASSLGGGGALSGNTIYF TGTGCCAGCAGCTTAGGAGGAGGGGGAGCCCTCTCTGGAAACACCATATATTTT
NA NA TRBJ1-3 TRBV2 CASSASGGSGNTIYF TGTGCCAGCAGTGCGTCGGGAGGCTCTGGAAACACCATATATTTT
NA TRBD2 TRBJ2-5 TRBV29-1 CSVHLTSGAGTQYF TGCAGCGTGCACCTGACTAGCGGGGCGGGGACCCAGTACTTC
NA TRBD2 TRBJ2-2 TRBV7-6 CASSLEPLSGGAGELFF TGTGCCAGCAGCTTAGAGCCTCTAAGCGGGGGGGCCGGGGAGCTGTTTTTT
NA NA TRBJ2-7 TRBV13 CASSLVGRVSEQYF TGTGCCAGCAGCTTAGTGGGCAGGGTCTCCGAGCAGTACTTC
NA NA TRBJ2-6 TRBV7-6 CASSLATGANVLTF TGTGCCAGCAGCTTAGCGACTGGGGCCAACGTCCTGACTTTC
NA NA TRBJ1-6 TRBV6-1 CASSDPGSSYNSPLHF TGTGCCAGCAGTGACCCGGGTAGCTCCTATAATTCACCCCTCCACTTT
NA TRBD1 TRBJ1-1 TRBV6-6 CASSSSGGGNTEAFF TGTGCCAGCAGTTCATCAGGGGGGGGGAACACTGAAGCTTTCTTT
few NA TRBJ1-2 TRBV6-6 CASSPGTNYGYTF TGTGCCAGCAGCCCCGGGACAAACTATGGCTACACCTTC